This T cell receptor beta chain was sequenced during a study of T cells in Graves' hyperthyroidism and ophthalmopathy. Study results and limitations: A median about 6 months before onset, the model predicted ophthalmopathy.

TCR beta CDR3 regions were amplified from RNA. HTBI primers were used for first-round RT-PCR of the TCR CDR3. A single record per CDR3 protein comes from TCRdb applying MiXCR to the multiplex PCR reads. The sample holds more than 500,000 distinct CDR3 sequences, 40% to 55% seen once. Details on this clonotype: The antigen remains unidentified.

J was trimmed by 3 bases and V by 7 bases; bases with no gene match: 14. This CDR3 comprises 19 residues. The V gene's germline CDR1 is SGHTA and CDR2 FQGNSA. The sequence came from an adult woman with Graves' disease, either hyperthyroidism or ophthalmopathy (not recorded which). This chain uses TRBV7-2 with TRBJ2-6, with 11 bases identical to TRBD1. What was sequenced was peripheral blood or thyroid tissue (not recorded which). The CDR3 sequence is CASTVGPGQGAGGANVLTF. The CDR3 DNA reads as TGTGCCAGCACCGTTGGCCCTGGACAGGGGGCGGGTGGGGCCAACGTCCTGACTTTC.